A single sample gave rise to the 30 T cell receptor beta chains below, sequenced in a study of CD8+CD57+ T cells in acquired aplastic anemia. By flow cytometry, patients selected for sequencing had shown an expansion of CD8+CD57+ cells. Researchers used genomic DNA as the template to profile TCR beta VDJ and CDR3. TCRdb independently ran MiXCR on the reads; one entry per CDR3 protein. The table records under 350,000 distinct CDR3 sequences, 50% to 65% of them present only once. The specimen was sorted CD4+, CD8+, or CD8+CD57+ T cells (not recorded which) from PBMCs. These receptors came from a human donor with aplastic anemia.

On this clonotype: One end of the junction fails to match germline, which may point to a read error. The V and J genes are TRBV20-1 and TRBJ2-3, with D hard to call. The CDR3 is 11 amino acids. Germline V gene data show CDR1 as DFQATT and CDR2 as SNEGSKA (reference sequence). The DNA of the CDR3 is TGCAGTGCTAGAGGGGCGGATACGAAGTATTTT. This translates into CSARGADTKYF.

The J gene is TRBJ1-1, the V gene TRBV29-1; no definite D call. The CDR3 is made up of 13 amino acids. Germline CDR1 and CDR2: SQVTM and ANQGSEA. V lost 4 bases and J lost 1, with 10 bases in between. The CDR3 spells CSVGDSGNTEAFF. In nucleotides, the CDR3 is TGCAGCGTTGGCGATTCGGGGAACACTGAAGCTTTCTTT.

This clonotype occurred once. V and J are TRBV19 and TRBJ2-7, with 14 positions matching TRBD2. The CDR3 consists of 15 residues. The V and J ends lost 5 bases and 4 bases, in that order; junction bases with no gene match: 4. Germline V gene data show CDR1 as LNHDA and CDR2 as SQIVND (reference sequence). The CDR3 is CASSPGTSGGYEQYF. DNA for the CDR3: TGTGCCAGTAGTCCAGGGACTAGCGGGGGATACGAGCAGTACTTC.

The CDR3 DNA reads as TGTGCCACCAGCAGAGATAAATCGGGACTTAATAACGAGCAGTACTTC. This codes for CATSRDKSGLNNEQYF. The V call is TRBV15, the J call TRBJ2-7; possibly TRBD2 for D (6 bases). The germline V gene encodes CDR1 LNHNV and CDR2 YYDKDF (reference sequence). This CDR3 contains 16 residues. Trimming cost V 0 bases and J 5 bases, with 17 bases left between them.

Here the CDR3 DNA reads TGCAGTGCTAGTCCAGGGGTCCCCTATGGCTACACCTTC. Translation: CSASPGVPYGYTF. This chain links TRBV20-1 with TRBJ1-2, with a weak D call TRBD1 (6 bases). The germline V gene encodes CDR1 DFQATT and CDR2 SNEGSKA (reference sequence). This CDR3 is built from 13 residues. V was trimmed by 3 bases and J by 4 bases, leaving 12 bases between them.

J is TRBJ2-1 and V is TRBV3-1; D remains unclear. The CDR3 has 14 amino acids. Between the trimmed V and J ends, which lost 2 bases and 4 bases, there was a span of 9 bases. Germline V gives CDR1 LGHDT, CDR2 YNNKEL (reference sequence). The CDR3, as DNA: TGTGCCAGCAGCCAAACCGCACGGTACAATGAGCAGTTCTTC. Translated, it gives CASSQTARYNEQFF.

CDR3 amino acids: CASSLEGSEQFF. The CDR3 region has the DNA TGTGCCAGCAGCTTAGAGGGGAGTGAGCAGTTCTTC. The rearrangement links TRBV7-2 to TRBJ2-1; D is possibly TRBD1 or TRBD2 (5 bases each). The CDR3 contains 12 residues. Trimming pared 1 base from V and 9 bases from J, leaving 7 bases between. Germline CDR1 SGHTA, CDR2 FQGNSA.

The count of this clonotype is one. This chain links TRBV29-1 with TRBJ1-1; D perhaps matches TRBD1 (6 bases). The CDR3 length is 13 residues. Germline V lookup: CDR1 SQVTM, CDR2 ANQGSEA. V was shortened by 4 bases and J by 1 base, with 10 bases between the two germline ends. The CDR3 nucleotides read TGCAGCGTTGGAGGGGACAAGAACACTGAAGCTTTCTTT. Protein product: CSVGGDKNTEAFF. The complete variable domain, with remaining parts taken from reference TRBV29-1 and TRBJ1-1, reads SAVISQKPSRDICQRGTSLTIQCQVDSQVTMMFWYRQQPGQSLTLIATANQGSEATYESGFVIDKFPISRPNLTFSTLTVSNMSPEDSSIYLCSVGGDKNTEAFFGQGTRLTVV.

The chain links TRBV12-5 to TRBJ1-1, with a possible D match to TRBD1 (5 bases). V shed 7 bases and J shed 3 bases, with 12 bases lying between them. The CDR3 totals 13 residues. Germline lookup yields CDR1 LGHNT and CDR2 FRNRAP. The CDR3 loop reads CASDPGWDTEAFF. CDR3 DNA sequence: TGTGCTAGTGACCCAGGGTGGGACACTGAAGCTTTCTTT.

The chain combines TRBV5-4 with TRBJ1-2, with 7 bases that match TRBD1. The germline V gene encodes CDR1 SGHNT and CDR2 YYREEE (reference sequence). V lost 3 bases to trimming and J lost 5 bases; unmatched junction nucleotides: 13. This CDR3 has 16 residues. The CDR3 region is CASSSDIVQGKYGYTF. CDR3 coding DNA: TGTGCCAGCAGCTCGGATATTGTACAGGGGAAATATGGCTACACCTTC.

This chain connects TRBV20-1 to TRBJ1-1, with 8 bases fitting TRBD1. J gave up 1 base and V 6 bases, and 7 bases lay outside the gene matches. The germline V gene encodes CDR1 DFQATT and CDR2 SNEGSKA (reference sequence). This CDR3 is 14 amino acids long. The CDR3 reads CSARTGRRNTEAFF. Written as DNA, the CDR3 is TGCAGTGCGAGGACAGGGCGGCGGAACACTGAAGCTTTCTTT.

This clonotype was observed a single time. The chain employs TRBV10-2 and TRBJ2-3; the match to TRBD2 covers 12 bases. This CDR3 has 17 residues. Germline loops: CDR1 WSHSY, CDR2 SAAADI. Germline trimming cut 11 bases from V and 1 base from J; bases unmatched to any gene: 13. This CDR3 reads CAPPAGTSGYGTDTQYF. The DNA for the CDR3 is TGCGCCCCCCCCGCCGGGACTAGCGGGTACGGCACAGATACGCAGTATTTT.

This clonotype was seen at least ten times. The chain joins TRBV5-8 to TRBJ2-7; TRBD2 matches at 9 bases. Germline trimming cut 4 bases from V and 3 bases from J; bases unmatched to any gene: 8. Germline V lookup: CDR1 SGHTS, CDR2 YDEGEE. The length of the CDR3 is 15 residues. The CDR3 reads CASSEGLAPNYEQYF. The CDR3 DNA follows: TGTGCCAGCAGCGAGGGACTAGCACCGAACTACGAGCAGTACTTC. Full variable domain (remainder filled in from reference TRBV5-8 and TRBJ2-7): EAGVTQSPTHLIKTRGQQATLRCSPISGHTSVYWYQQALGLGLQFLLWYDEGEERNRGNFPPRFSGRQFPNYSSELNVNALELEDSALYLCASSEGLAPNYEQYFGPGTRLTVT.

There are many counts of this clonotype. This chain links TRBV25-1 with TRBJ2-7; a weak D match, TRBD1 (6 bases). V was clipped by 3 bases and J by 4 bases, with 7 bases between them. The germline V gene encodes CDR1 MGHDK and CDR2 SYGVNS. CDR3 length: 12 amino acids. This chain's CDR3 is CASSDRGYEQYF. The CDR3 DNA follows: TGTGCCAGCAGTGACAGGGGTTACGAGCAGTACTTC.

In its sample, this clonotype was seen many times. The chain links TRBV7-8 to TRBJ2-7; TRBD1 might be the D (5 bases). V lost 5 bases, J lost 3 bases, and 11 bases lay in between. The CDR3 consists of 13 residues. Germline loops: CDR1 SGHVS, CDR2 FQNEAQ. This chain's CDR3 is CASSLGHLYEQYF. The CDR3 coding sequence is TGTGCCAGCAGCCTTGGACACCTCTACGAGCAGTACTTC.

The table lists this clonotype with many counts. Here the CDR3 DNA reads TGTGCCAGCAGCCGGACTAGCGGTTACTACGAGCAGTACTTC. Translation: CASSRTSGYYEQYF. This chain connects TRBV7-9 to TRBJ2-7; 10 bases are a match to TRBD2. This CDR3 spans 14 amino acids. The trim removed 5 bases at V and 3 bases at J, leaving 4 bases unmatched. In germline, CDR1 is SEHNR, CDR2 FQNEAQ (reference sequence).

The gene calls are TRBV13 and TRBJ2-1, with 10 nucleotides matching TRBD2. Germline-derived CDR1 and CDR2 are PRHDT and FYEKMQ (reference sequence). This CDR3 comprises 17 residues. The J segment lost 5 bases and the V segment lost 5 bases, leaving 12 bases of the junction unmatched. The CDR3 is CASSPHAPSGRDNEQFF. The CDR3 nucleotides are TGTGCCAGCAGCCCACATGCCCCAAGCGGGAGGGACAATGAGCAGTTCTTC.

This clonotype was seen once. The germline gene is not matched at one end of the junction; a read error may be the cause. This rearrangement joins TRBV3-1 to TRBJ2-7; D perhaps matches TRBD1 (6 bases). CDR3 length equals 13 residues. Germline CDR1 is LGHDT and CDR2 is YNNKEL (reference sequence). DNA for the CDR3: TGTGCCAGCGGCCAAGAGGGACACTACGAGCAGTACTTT. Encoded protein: CASGQEGHYEQYF.

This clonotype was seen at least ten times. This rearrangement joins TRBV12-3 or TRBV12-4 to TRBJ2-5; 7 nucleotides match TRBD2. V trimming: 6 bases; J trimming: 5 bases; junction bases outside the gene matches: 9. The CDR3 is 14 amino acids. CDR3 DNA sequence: TGTGCCAGCAGCCTCGGCGGGGGAGGGGAGACCCAGTACTTC. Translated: CASSLGGGGETQYF.

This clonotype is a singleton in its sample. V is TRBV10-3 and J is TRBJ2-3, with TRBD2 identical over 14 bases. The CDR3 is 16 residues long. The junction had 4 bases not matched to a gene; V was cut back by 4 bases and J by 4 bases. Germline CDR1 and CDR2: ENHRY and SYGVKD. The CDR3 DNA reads TGTGCCATCAGTGTAGGACTAGCGGGAGGCCCAGATACGCAGTATTTT. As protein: CAISVGLAGGPDTQYF.

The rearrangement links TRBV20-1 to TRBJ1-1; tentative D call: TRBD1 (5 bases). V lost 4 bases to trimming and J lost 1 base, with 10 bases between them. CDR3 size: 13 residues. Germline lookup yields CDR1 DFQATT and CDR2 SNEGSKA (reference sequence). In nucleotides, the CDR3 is TGCAGTGCTAATAGGGGTCGGAACACTGAAGCTTTCTTT. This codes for CSANRGRNTEAFF.

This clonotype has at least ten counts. This chain's CDR3 is CATSGDRGGGIQYF. For the CDR3, the DNA is TGTGCCACCAGTGGGGACAGGGGGGGAGGCATTCAGTACTTC. The genes are TRBV24-1 and TRBJ2-4; 11 bases agree with TRBD1. Trimming cost V 5 bases and J 9 bases; bases outside gene matches: 5. This CDR3 has 14 residues. The germline CDR1 and CDR2 sequences are KGHDR and SFDVKD.

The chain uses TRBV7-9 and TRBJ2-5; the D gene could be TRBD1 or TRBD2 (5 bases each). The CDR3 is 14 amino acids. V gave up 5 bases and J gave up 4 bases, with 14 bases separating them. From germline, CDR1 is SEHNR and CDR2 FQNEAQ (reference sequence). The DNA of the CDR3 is TGTGCCAGCAGCCGGAGAGAGGGGATAGAGACCCAGTACTTC. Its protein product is CASSRREGIETQYF.

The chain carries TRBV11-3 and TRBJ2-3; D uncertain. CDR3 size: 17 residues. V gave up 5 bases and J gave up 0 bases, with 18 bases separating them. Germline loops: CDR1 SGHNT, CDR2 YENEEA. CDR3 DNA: TGTGCCAGCAGCACCCCTGGAAGGTATTCTAGCACAGATACGCAGTATTTT. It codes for CASSTPGRYSSTDTQYF.

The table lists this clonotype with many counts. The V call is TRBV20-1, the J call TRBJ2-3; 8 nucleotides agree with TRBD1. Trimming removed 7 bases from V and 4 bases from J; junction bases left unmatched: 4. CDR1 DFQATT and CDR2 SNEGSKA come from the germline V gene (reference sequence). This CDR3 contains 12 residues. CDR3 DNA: TGCAGTGGGTCAGGGGGCGCAGATACGCAGTATTTT. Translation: CSGSGGADTQYF.

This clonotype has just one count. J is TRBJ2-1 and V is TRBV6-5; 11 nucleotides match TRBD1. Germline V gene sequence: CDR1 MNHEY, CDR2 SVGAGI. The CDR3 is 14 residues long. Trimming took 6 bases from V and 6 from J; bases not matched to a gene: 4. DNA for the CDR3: TGTGCCAGCAGGGACGGGACAGGGGGCAATGAGCAGTTCTTC. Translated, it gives CASRDGTGGNEQFF.

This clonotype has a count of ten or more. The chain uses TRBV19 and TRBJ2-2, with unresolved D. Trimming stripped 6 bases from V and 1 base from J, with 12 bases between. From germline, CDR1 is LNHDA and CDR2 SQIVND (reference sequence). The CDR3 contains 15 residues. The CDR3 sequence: CASSVFGQNTGELFF. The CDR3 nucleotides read TGTGCCAGTAGCGTATTCGGTCAGAACACCGGGGAGCTGTTTTTT.

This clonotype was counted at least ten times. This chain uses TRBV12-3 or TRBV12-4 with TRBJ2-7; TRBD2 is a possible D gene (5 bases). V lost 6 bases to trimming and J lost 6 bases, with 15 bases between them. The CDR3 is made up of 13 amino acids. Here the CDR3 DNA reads TGTGCCAGCAGCCTACTAGGACGAGGCGAGCAGTACTTC. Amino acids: CASSLLGRGEQYF.

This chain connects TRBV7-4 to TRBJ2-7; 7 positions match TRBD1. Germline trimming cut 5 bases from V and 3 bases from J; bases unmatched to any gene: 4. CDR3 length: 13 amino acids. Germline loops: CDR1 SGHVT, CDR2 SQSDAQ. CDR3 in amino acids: CASSVTGDYEQYF. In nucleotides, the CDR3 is TGTGCCAGCAGCGTCACAGGGGACTACGAGCAGTACTTC.

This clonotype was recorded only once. The CDR3 DNA is TGTGCCAGCAGCCACGGACAGGGAGCGCTAGCGGGGTACTACGAGCAGTACTTC. It encodes CASSHGQGALAGYYEQYF. The chain is built from TRBV9 and TRBJ2-7; D is possibly TRBD2 (9 bases). The V end lost 4 bases, the J end lost 3 bases, and 26 bases lay between the germline ends. Germline V gives CDR1 SGDLS, CDR2 YYNGEE. The CDR3 length is 18 residues.